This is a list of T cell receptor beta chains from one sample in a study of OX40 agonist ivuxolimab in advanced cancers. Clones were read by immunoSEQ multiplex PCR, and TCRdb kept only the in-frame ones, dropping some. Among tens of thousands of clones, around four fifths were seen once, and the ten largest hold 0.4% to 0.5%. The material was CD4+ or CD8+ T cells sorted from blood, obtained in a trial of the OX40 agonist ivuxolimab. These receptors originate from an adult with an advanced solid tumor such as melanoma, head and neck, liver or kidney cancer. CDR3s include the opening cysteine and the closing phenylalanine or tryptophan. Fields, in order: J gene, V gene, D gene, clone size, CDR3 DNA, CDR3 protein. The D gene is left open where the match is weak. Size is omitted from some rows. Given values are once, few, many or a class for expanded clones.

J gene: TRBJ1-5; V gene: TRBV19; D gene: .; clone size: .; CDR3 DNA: TGTGCCAGTAGTATCGGGGCAGCACGTCAGCCCCAGCATTTT; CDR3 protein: CASSIGAARQPQHF
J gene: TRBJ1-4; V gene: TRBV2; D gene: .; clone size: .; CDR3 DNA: TGTGCCAGCAGGTCGGCGGGTATAACTAATGAAAAACTGTTTTTT; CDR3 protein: CASRSAGITNEKLFF
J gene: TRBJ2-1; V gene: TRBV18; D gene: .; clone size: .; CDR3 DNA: TGTGCCAGCTCACCACAAAGAAATAGGGCTAGCAATGAGCAGTTCTTC; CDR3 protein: CASSPQRNRASNEQFF
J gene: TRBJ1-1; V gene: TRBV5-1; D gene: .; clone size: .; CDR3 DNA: TGCGCCAGCAGCTTGGGTGGGGGGCTCGACACTGAAGCTTTCTTT; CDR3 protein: CASSLGGGLDTEAFF
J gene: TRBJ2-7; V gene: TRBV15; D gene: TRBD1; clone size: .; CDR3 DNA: TGTGCCACCAGCAGCTACGGGACAGGGGACTACGAGCAGTACTTC; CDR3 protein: CATSSYGTGDYEQYF
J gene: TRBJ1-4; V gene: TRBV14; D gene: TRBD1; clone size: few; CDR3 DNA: TGTGCCAGCAGCCAAGGGACAGGGGGTAATGAAAAACTGTTTTTT; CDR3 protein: CASSQGTGGNEKLFF
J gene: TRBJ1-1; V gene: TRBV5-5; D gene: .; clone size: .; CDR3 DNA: TGTGCCAGCAGCTTGGCCCACGGGAAGACTGAAGCTTTCTTT; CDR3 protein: CASSLAHGKTEAFF
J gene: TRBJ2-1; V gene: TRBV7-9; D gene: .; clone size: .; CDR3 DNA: TGTGCCAGCAGCAGAGCCGACGGCAATGAGCAGTTCTTC; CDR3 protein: CASSRADGNEQFF
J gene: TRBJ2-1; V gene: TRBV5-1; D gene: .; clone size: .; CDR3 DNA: TGCGCCAGCAGCTTGGCTTACCGGTCTTATCGGATGGAACATGAGCAGTTCTTC; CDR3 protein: CASSLAYRSYRMEHEQFF
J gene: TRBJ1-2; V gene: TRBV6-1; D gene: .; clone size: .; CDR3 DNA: TGTGCCAGCAGTAAAACAGGGCTAGGGAATGGCTACACCTTC; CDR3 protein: CASSKTGLGNGYTF
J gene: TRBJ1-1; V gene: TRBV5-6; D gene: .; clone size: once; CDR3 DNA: TGTGCCAGCAGGCGACAGTATTTGAACACTGAAGCTTTCTTT; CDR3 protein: CASRRQYLNTEAFF
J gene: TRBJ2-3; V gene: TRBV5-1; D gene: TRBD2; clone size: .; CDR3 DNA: TGCGCCAGCAGCTTGGATCCGGCGGGAGGTGGTACAGATACGCAGTATTTT; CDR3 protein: CASSLDPAGGGTDTQYF
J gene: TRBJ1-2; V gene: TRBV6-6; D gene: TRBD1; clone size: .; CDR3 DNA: TGTGCCAGCAGTAACAGGGGTGGGGGTGGCTACACCTTC; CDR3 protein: CASSNRGGGGYTF
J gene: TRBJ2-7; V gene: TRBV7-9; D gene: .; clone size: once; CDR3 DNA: TGTGCCAGCAGCTCCAGGGTTTACGAGCAGTACTTC; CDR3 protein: CASSSRVYEQYF
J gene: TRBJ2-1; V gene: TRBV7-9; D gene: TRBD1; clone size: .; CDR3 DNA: TGTGCCAGCAGCTCGGGACAGGTTTACAATGAGCAGTTCTTC; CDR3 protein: CASSSGQVYNEQFF
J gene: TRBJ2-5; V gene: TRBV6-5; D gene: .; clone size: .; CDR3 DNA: TGTGCCAGCAGTTACGGTACCAGCCCTGAGACCCAGTACTTC; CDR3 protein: CASSYGTSPETQYF
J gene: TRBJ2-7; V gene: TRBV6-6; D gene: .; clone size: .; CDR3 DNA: TGTGCCAGCAGTTACTCCCCCCTCCGGGAGCAGTACTTC; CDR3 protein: CASSYSPLREQYF
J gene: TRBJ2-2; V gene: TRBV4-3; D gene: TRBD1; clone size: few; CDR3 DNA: TGCGCCAGCAGCTATTTGACAGGGGGGGACACCGGGGAGCTGTTTTTT; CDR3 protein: CASSYLTGGDTGELFF
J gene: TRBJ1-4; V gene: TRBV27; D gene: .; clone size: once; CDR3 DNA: TGTGCCAGCAGTCCATCGGCCGCGGCTAGGGAAAAACTGTTTTTT; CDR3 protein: CASSPSAAAREKLFF
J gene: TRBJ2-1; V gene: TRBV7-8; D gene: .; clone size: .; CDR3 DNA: TGTGCCAGCAGCTTAGCGGAAAACTACAATGAGCAGTTCTTC; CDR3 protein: CASSLAENYNEQFF
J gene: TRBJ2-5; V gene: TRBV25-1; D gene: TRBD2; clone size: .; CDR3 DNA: TGTGCCAGCTCCGGGACTAGCGGGGGGTACCAATCAGAGACCCAGTACTTC; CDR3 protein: CASSGTSGGYQSETQYF
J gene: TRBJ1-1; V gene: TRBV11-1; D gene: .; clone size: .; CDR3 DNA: TGTGCCAGCAGCCCCCGGGAGAGGCCGGTCACTGAAGCTTTCTTT; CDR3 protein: CASSPRERPVTEAFF
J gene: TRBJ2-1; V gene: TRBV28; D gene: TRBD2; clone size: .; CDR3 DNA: TGTGCCAGCGGGGGACTAGCCTACAATGAGCAGTTCTTC; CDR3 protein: CASGGLAYNEQFF
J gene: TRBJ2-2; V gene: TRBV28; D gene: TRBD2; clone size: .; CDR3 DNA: TGTGCCACCAGGTCGCTAGCGGGGGGGCTCGGCGGGGAGCTGTTTTTT; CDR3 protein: CATRSLAGGLGGELFF
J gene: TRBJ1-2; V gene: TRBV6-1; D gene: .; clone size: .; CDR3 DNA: TGTGCCAGCAGGGAAAGCTATTCGGTCGACACTGGCTACACCTTC; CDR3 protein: CASRESYSVDTGYTF
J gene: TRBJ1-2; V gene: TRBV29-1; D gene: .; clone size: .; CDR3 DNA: TGCAGCGTTGATACGATTCTGGGTAACTATGGCTACACCTTC; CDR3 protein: CSVDTILGNYGYTF
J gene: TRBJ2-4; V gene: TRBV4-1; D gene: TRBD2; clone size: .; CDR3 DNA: TGCGCCAGCAGCCCTGGACTAGCGGGGGGGATACTAGCCAAAAACATTCAGTACTTC; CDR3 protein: CASSPGLAGGILAKNIQYF
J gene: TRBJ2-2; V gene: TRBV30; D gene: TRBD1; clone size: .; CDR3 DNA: TGTGCCTGGAGTACCGGGACAGGAAACACCGGGGAGCTGTTTTTT; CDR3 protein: CAWSTGTGNTGELFF
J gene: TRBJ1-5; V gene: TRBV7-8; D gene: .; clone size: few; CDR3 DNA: TGTGCCAGCAGCGCGTCGACAGGAATTAATCAGCCCCAGCATTTT; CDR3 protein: CASSASTGINQPQHF
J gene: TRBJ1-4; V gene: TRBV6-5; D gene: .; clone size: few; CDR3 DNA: TGTGCCAGCAGTTATCAAGGGGGAAGAAATGAAAAACTGTTTTTT; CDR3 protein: CASSYQGGRNEKLFF
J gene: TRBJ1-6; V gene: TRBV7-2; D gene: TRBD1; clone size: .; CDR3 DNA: TGTGCCAGCAGTCAACAGGGGGCAAGGTCACCCCTCCACTTT; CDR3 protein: CASSQQGARSPLHF
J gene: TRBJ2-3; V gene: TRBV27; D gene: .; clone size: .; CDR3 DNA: TGTGCCAGCCGCCGAAGGGGAGGGGGTAGTGATACGCAGTATTTT; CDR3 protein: CASRRRGGGSDTQYF
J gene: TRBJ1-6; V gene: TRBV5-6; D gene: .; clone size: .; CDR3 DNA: TGTGCCAGCAGCTTTAAGGGACTATCGTACTCCTATAATTCACCCCTCCACTTT; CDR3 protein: CASSFKGLSYSYNSPLHF
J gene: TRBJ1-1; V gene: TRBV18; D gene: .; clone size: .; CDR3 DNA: TGTGCCAGCTCACCCGGCCAAGAGACTGAAGCTTTCTTT; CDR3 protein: CASSPGQETEAFF
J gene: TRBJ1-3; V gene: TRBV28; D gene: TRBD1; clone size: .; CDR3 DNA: TGTGCCAGCACCATAGGCGGGACAGGGGGCAGAAACACCATATATTTT; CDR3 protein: CASTIGGTGGRNTIYF
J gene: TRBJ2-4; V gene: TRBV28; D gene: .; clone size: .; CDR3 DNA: TGTGCCAGCAGTTTCGCTGGGGGAGCCAAAAACATTCAGTACTTC; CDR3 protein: CASSFAGGAKNIQYF
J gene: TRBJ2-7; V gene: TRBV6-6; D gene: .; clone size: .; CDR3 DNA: TGTGCCAGCAGGCCCGGAGGAGTAGCGGACTACGAGCAGTACTTC; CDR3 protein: CASRPGGVADYEQYF
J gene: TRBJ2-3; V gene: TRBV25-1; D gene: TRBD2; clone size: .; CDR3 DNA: TGTGCCAGCAGTGATTTAGCGGGGGTTGGGACAGATACGCAGTATTTT; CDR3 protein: CASSDLAGVGTDTQYF
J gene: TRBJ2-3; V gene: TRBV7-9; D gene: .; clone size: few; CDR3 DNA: TGTGCCAGCAGCTTAGTCGGAAAACTCTCGGCAGATACGCAGTATTTT; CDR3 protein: CASSLVGKLSADTQYF
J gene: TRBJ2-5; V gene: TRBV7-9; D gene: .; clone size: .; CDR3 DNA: TGTGCCAGCAGTGGGGGGAAGACCCAGTACTTC; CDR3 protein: CASSGGKTQYF
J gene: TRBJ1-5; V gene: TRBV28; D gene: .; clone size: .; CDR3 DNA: TGTGCCAGCAGTTTAGTCAGGGGCAATCAGCCCCAGCATTTT; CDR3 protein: CASSLVRGNQPQHF